This passage covers 25 T cell receptor beta chains from one sample sequenced in a study of cytomegalovirus exposure and HLA in healthy donors (dated by TCRdb to about 2017). Libraries were made using the immunoSEQ multiplex PCR assay. For the multiplex PCR, a mixture combining 60 forward primers for TCR Vbeta segments and 13 reverse primers for TCR Jbeta segments was used. In its TCRdb copy, this immuneACCESS table keeps in-frame sequences only and misses some clones. Where compared with another copy, unresolved V genes explain less than half of these, and the others have no known cause. The sample data list 45,000 to 70,000 clones, and nearly 85% of these were observed just once. Together, the top ten hold around 1.6% of the sample. Material for sequencing was PBMCs. These receptors all stem from a man younger than 45 in good health and CMV-seronegative.

Of note for this clone: This CDR3 fails to terminate in the conserved phenylalanine or tryptophan, so it likely reflects a read error. The chain couples TRBV7-9 to TRBJ1-4; 7 nucleotides agree with TRBD1. Germline V lookup: CDR1 SEHNR, CDR2 FQNEAQ (reference sequence). The CDR3 has 15 residues. With V trimmed by 4 bases and J by 8 bases, 10 bases remained unmatched. Here the CDR3 reads CASSSDRAVLEKLFV. The CDR3 nucleotides read TGTGCCAGCAGCTCTGACAGGGCAGTATTGGAAAAACTGTTTGTT.

The chain couples TRBV7-6 to TRBJ2-7; 9 bases agree with TRBD2. V was pared by 3 bases and J by 5 bases, with 8 bases of the junction left unmatched. Germline V gene data show CDR1 as SGHVS and CDR2 as FNYEAQ. The CDR3 covers 15 residues. The CDR3 DNA reads TGTGCCAGCAGCTTTTGGGGGGCTAGCGGGGACGAGCAGTACTTC. Amino acid sequence: CASSFWGASGDEQYF.

The chain employs TRBV7-2 and TRBJ1-3; D is unresolved. CDR3 length: 14 amino acids. Trimming removed 1 base from V and 8 bases from J, with 12 bases in between. The germline V gene has CDR1 SGHTA and CDR2 FQGNSA. The CDR3, as DNA: TGTGCCAGCAGCTTAGATAAAACCCGGGACACCATATATTTT. Translated, it gives CASSLDKTRDTIYF. The variable domain in full, completed from reference TRBV7-2 and TRBJ1-3, reads GAGVSQSPSNKVTEKGKDVELRCDPISGHTALYWYRQSLGQGLEFLIYFQGNSAPDKSGLPSDRFSAERTGGSVSTLTIQRTQQEDSAVYLCASSLDKTRDTIYFGEGSWLTVV.

This chain joins TRBV6-1 and TRBJ1-2, with D perhaps TRBD1 (5 bases). The CDR3 is made up of 14 amino acids. V was trimmed by 6 bases and J by 6 bases, leaving 17 bases between them. From germline, CDR1 is MNHNS and CDR2 SASEGT. CDR3 loop: CASSAFGGRDGYTF. The DNA of the CDR3 is TGTGCCAGCAGCGCTTTTGGGGGGAGGGATGGCTACACCTTC.

The V gene is TRBV10-1, the J gene TRBJ2-1; TRBD2 matches at 9 bases. The CDR3 has 18 amino acids. V lost 3 bases to trimming and J lost 0 bases; unmatched junction nucleotides: 9. Looked up from germline, CDR1 is WNHNN and CDR2 is SYGVQD (reference sequence). The CDR3 region has the DNA TGCGCCAGCAGTGAACACCCTGGACTAGCGAGCTCCTACAATGAGCAGTTCTTC. It translates to CASSEHPGLASSYNEQFF.

The chain carries TRBV6-5 and TRBJ2-7; TRBD1 agrees at 9 bases. This CDR3 contains 15 residues. Germline-derived CDR1 and CDR2 are MNHEY and SVGAGI. The ends lost 0 bases at V and 8 bases at J; junction bases unmatched: 8. The CDR3 nucleotides read TGTGCCAGCAGTTACTCGGGGACAGGGACAACGAAGCAGTACTTC. It codes for CASSYSGTGTTKQYF.

This clone has only a few counts. The V gene is TRBV6-6, the J gene TRBJ1-3; D gene ambiguous. From germline, CDR1 is MNHNY and CDR2 SVGAGI (reference sequence). V was shortened by 5 bases and J by 0 bases, with 11 bases between the two germline ends. This CDR3 contains 15 residues. CDR3 nucleotides: TGTGCCAGCAGTGTTGACGGAGCCTCTGGAAACACCATATATTTT. It translates to CASSVDGASGNTIYF.

V and J are TRBV2 and TRBJ2-1; 7 positions match TRBD1. The CDR3 contains 13 residues. Germline values: CDR1 SNHLY, CDR2 FYNNEI. Losses at the gene ends were 10 bases for V and 11 bases for J; bases not matched to a gene: 14. The DNA of the CDR3 is TGTGCCACCTCTTCCGACAGGGCGGGTCAGCAGTTCTTC. Its translation is CATSSDRAGQQFF.

This clone was counted a single time. V gene TRBV6-6 combines with J gene TRBJ1-2; tentatively, D is TRBD1 (5 bases). V shed 2 bases and J shed 6 bases, with 13 bases lying between them. The V gene's germline CDR1 is MNHNY and CDR2 SVGAGI (reference sequence). The CDR3 has 14 amino acids. CDR3 residues: CASSYTSIGDGYTF. CDR3 nucleotides: TGTGCCAGCAGTTACACGTCAATAGGGGATGGCTACACCTTC.

In its sample, this clone was seen a few times. The V and J genes are TRBV30 and TRBJ1-2, with D perhaps matching TRBD1 (5 bases). CDR1 is GTSNPN and CDR2 is SVGIG in the germline V gene (reference sequence). The CDR3 loop spans 13 amino acids. The V end was cut by 0 bases, the J end by 5 bases, with 10 bases between. CDR3 sequence (DNA): TGTGCCTGGAGTGTTCATGGGGGGTATGGCTACACCTTC. Its protein is CAWSVHGGYGYTF. The complete variable domain, with remaining parts taken from reference TRBV30 and TRBJ1-2, reads SQTIHQWPATLVQPVGSPLSLECTVEGTSNPNLYWYRQAAGRGLQLLFYSVGIGQISSEVPQNLSASRPQDRQFILSSKKLLLSDSGFYLCAWSVHGGYGYTFGSGTRLTVV.

The J gene is TRBJ2-1, the V gene TRBV6-5; 9 nucleotides agree with TRBD2. CDR1 MNHEY and CDR2 SVGAGI come from the germline V gene. The trim removed 11 bases at V and 5 bases at J, leaving 7 bases unmatched. This CDR3 has 13 amino acids. CDR3 amino acids: CAVRASGNNEQFF. The CDR3 DNA follows: TGTGCCGTTAGGGCTAGCGGGAACAATGAGCAGTTCTTC.

The chain joins TRBV5-1 to TRBJ2-1; 9 nucleotides agree with TRBD1. The germline gives CDR1 SGHRS, CDR2 YFSETQ. Unmatched junction bases numbered 6, after V lost 1 base and J lost 7 bases. The CDR3 runs 15 residues. DNA of the CDR3: TGCGCCAGCAGCTTGTTGTGGGGGACAGGGAATGAGCAGTTCTTC. It codes for CASSLLWGTGNEQFF.

V gene TRBV5-1 combines with J gene TRBJ2-1; TRBD1 might be the D (6 bases). The length of the CDR3 is 19 residues. Trimming took 5 bases from V and 8 from J, leaving 32 bases between them. Germline V gene sequence: CDR1 SGHRS, CDR2 YFSETQ. In DNA, the CDR3 is TGCGCCAGCAGGGAAGGACAGATCGGGTTCCGAGATGAAGTGGATGAGCAGTTCTTC. This encodes CASREGQIGFRDEVDEQFF.

The chain joins TRBV5-1 to TRBJ1-2; 8 bases line up with TRBD1. After removal of 0 bases from V and 2 bases from J, the junction contained 6 bases not matched to a gene. This CDR3 contains 16 residues. CDR1 is SGHRS and CDR2 is YFSETQ in the germline V gene. The CDR3 coding sequence is TGCGCCAGCAGCTTGGGGACAGGGAGTGGGAACTATGGCTACACCTTC. Protein sequence: CASSLGTGSGNYGYTF.

This clone was seen once. The rearrangement uses TRBV10-3 and TRBJ1-6; the D gene is possibly TRBD1 (5 bases). Germline V gives CDR1 ENHRY, CDR2 SYGVKD. This CDR3 has 15 amino acids. Trimming cost V 5 bases and J 0 bases, with 8 bases left between them. The CDR3 spells CAISSGGSYNSPLHF. Here the CDR3 DNA reads TGTGCCATCAGTTCGGGGGGCTCCTATAATTCACCCCTCCACTTT.

The J gene is TRBJ2-1, the V gene TRBV18; TRBD1 is a possible D gene (5 bases). The germline V and J ends were trimmed by 1 base and 3 bases, with 10 bases remaining between them. Germline V gene sequence: CDR1 KGHSH, CDR2 LQKENI. This CDR3 is built from 15 residues. The CDR3 reads CASSPLTGLYNEQFF. CDR3 nucleotide sequence: TGTGCCAGCTCACCACTCACAGGCCTCTACAATGAGCAGTTCTTC.

The chain uses TRBV28 and TRBJ1-2; no clear D gene. V dropped 5 bases and J dropped 0 bases, with 22 bases sitting between them. Germline CDR1 MDHEN, CDR2 SYDVKM. The CDR3 runs 18 residues. The CDR3 DNA reads as TGTGCCAGCAGTACCCAGCGAACAAGGCCACCTACTAACTATGGCTACACCTTC. Translating gives CASSTQRTRPPTNYGYTF.

The gene calls are TRBV11-3 and TRBJ1-1, with D maybe TRBD1 (5 bases). V shed 5 bases and J shed 8 bases, with 18 bases lying between them. CDR3 length: 14 residues. In germline, CDR1 is SGHNT, CDR2 YENEEA. CDR3 protein: CASSMGPARVEAFF. Written as DNA, the CDR3 is TGTGCCAGCAGCATGGGCCCCGCCAGGGTAGAAGCTTTCTTT.

This clone was detected only once. The chain has TRBV6-6 and TRBJ2-1, with D maybe TRBD1 (5 bases). The V gene's germline CDR1 is MNHNY and CDR2 SVGAGI (reference sequence). The V end lost 5 bases, the J end lost 5 bases, and 10 bases lay between the germline ends. The CDR3 loop spans 13 amino acids. The CDR3 sequence is CASSKTVDNEQFF. The DNA for the CDR3 is TGTGCCAGCAGTAAGACAGTCGACAATGAGCAGTTCTTC.

J is TRBJ1-1 and V is TRBV11-1, with TRBD1 matching over 7 bases. This CDR3 has 14 residues. V was clipped by 3 bases and J by 0 bases; unmatched bases: 1. CDR1 SGHAT and CDR2 FQDESV come from the germline V gene (reference sequence). The CDR3 DNA is TGTGCCAGCAGCTTTCAGGGGGTGAACACTGAAGCTTTCTTT. Translating gives CASSFQGVNTEAFF.

The gene calls are TRBV5-6 and TRBJ2-1, with D tentatively TRBD1 (6 bases). The ends were cut back, 3 bases at V and 6 bases at J, with 22 bases in the middle. From germline, CDR1 is SGHDT and CDR2 YYEEEE. There are 17 residues in the CDR3. The CDR3 region has the DNA TGTGCCAGCAGCTATCAAAGTAGGCCAGGGGCGCGCAATGAGCAGTTCTTC. Its translation is CASSYQSRPGARNEQFF.

This chain joins TRBV6-5 and TRBJ1-3; the match to TRBD1 covers 9 bases. Trimming took 6 bases from V and 4 from J; bases not matched to a gene: 7. The CDR3 covers 15 residues. Looked up from germline, CDR1 is MNHEY and CDR2 is SVGAGI. The CDR3 loop reads CASRGGTGKGNTIYF. The CDR3 region has the DNA TGTGCCAGCAGGGGCGGGACAGGGAAAGGAAACACCATATATTTT.

The CDR3 DNA reads as TGTGCCAGCAGCTTAGAGGGTATACAGAACACAGATACGCAGTATTTT. It codes for CASSLEGIQNTDTQYF. The rearrangement links TRBV11-2 to TRBJ2-3, with D unclear. CDR3 length: 16 residues. V gave up 0 bases and J gave up 2 bases, with 12 bases separating them. Germline CDR1 reads SGHAT; CDR2 reads FQNNGV.

The gene calls are TRBV14 and TRBJ1-2, with 9 bases fitting TRBD1. Germline assignment: CDR1 SGHDN and CDR2 FVKESK. The CDR3 length is 16 residues. Losses at the gene ends were 2 bases for V and 4 bases for J; bases not matched to a gene: 8. The CDR3 loop is CASSQYRDRVGYGYTF. In DNA, the CDR3 is TGTGCCAGCAGCCAATACCGGGACAGGGTCGGCTATGGCTACACCTTC.

As concerns this clone: Its ends do not fully match the called genes, so a read error is possible. The chain uses TRBV7-9 and TRBJ1-2; possible D gene TRBD1, 5 bases. The CDR3 is made up of 14 amino acids. Germline CDR1 SEHNR, CDR2 FQNEAQ (reference sequence). The DNA for the CDR3 is TGTGTCAGCAGCGGGGGGGGTTTTAACTATGGCTACACCTTC. Translation: CVSSGGGFNYGYTF.